This T cell receptor beta chain was observed in a study of radiation and T cells in renal cell carcinoma. Study-wide findings and caveats: From baseline, blood top tumor clonotypes peaked at 2 weeks post-radiation.

Time point given: blood 2 weeks post-SBRT. Treatment defined: 15 Gy SBRT to primary tumor, nephrectomy 4 weeks later. Clear cell pathology was present in this patient's renal cell carcinoma. The CDR3 is made up of 15 amino acids. Germline V lookup: CDR1 MDHEN, CDR2 SYDVKM. The ends were cut back, 5 bases at V and 6 bases at J, with 17 bases in the middle. The protocol was immunoSEQ multiplex PCR, while the TCRdb copy is restricted to in-frame clones and leaves out a portion. This table holds 100,000 to 150,000 clones, around 81% found once. This clone appeared once. The antigen is undetermined. This clonotype originated in a middle-aged man with renal cell carcinoma. The sequencing here drew on blood, taken from a patient whose treatment included radiotherapy and nephrectomy. The rearrangement uses TRBV28 and TRBJ1-5, with a possible D match to TRBD1 (5 bases). The CDR3 sequence: CASSHGDGRGQPQHF. CDR3 nucleotides: TGTGCCAGCAGTCATGGAGACGGGAGGGGTCAGCCCCAGCATTTT.